This T cell receptor beta chain was documented in a study of blood T cell repertoires in COVID-19. Using immunoSEQ multiplex PCR, the repertoire was profiled, and TCRdb retains in-frame clones only, with some absent. The data show 200,000 to 300,000 clones, roughly 89% seen once. This CDR3 spans 15 amino acids. The germline gives CDR1 SGHRS, CDR2 YFSETQ. V dropped 3 bases and J dropped 2; count of bases not matched to a gene: 1. The chain recombines TRBV5-1 with TRBJ2-6, with 8 bases identical to TRBD1. Sequenced sample: PBMCs or T cells enriched from blood (not recorded which). The sequence was collected from a man aged 40-49 years who had recovered from COVID-19. The CDR3 sequence: CASSSGGAGANVLTF. The CDR3 DNA sequence: TGCGCCAGCAGCTCAGGGGGCGCTGGGGCCAACGTCCTGACTTTC.